The clone carrying this T cell receptor beta chain was detected only a few times. Antigen unknown. The authors prepared the TCRbeta library with unique molecular identifiers. In TCRdb, the PCR reads were re-called with MiXCR into one record per CDR3 protein. There are hundreds of thousands of distinct CDR3 sequences in the sample; roughly 13% occur only once, and 2.2% lies in the top ten. V was pared by 6 bases and J by 3 bases, with 15 bases of the junction left unmatched. CDR3 size: 18 residues. Looked up from germline, CDR1 is SNHLY and CDR2 is FYNNEI. This sample was included in a study of T-cell reconstitution after alpha-beta-depleted transplantation in children. Overall study results and limits: T-cell numbers and diversity one year post-transplant derived largely from freshly generated T cells.

The origin of this receptor is a male patient aged 10-17 years who had a stem cell transplant for acute myeloid leukemia, so the T cells may come from the graft donor. The source was PBMCs, mostly from graft donor cells, collected 360 days after TCRalphabeta/CD19-depleted stem cell transplant. The chain recombines TRBV2 with TRBJ2-1, with 9 bases that match TRBD2. CDR3 residues: CASRKGLAGDLIYNEQFF. The DNA of the CDR3 is TGTGCCAGCAGGAAGGGATTAGCGGGAGACCTGATCTACAATGAGCAGTTCTTC. The whole variable domain, remainder taken from reference TRBV2 and TRBJ2-1, is EPEVTQTPSHQVTQMGQEVILRCVPISNHLYFYWYRQILGQKVEFLVSFYNNEISEKSEIFDDQFSVERPDGSNFTLKIRSTKLEDSAMYFCASRKGLAGDLIYNEQFFGPGTRLTVL.